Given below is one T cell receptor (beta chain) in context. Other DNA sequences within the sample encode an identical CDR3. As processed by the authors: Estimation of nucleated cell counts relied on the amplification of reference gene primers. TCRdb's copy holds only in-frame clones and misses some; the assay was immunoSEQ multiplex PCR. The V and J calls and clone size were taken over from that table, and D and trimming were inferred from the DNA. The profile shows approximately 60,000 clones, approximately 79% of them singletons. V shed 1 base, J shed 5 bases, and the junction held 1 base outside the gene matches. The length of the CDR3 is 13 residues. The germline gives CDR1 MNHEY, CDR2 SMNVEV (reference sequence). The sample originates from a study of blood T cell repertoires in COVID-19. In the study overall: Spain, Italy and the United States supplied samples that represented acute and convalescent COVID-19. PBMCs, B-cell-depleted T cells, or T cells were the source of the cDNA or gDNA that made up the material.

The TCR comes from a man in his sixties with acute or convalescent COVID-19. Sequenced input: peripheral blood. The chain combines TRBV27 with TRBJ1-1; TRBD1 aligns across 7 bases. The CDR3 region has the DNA TGTGCCAGCAGTTTATACAGGGGAACTGAAGCTTTCTTT. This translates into CASSLYRGTEAFF.